This T cell receptor beta chain was sequenced for a study of control samples from healthy donors and cancer patients (dated by TCRdb to between 2020 and 2021). To prepare the library, the immunoSEQ multiplex PCR assay was applied. The source is immuneACCESS, and TCRdb retained only in-frame sequences with V and J called. Part of the clones is not carried over; for the studies checked, unresolved V genes explain less than half of this, and the remainder is unexplained. This sample lists about 120,000 clones; roughly nine tenths were detected once. The leading ten clones occupy 30% to 50% of the sample. This clone was seen once. Its antigen is unknown. Base qualities are not recorded, but no much larger clone differs from it by a single base. The CDR3 runs 13 amino acids, cysteine and phenylalanine included. The entry retains the CDR3 DNA only, 39 bases that are in frame from base 1. The germline V gene (reference sequence) yields GTSNPN for CDR1 and SVGIG for CDR2. The germline ends are 10 bases apart after V is trimmed by 0 bases and J by 7 bases.

The sequence was collected from a man in his fifties in good health. Sequencing input: blood. Rearrangement joined TRBV30 to TRBJ1-3, with the D gene too uncertain to name. The DNA is TGTGCCTGGAGTGTCGCACAATGGAACACCATATATTTT. Protein translation: CAWSVAQWNTIYF.